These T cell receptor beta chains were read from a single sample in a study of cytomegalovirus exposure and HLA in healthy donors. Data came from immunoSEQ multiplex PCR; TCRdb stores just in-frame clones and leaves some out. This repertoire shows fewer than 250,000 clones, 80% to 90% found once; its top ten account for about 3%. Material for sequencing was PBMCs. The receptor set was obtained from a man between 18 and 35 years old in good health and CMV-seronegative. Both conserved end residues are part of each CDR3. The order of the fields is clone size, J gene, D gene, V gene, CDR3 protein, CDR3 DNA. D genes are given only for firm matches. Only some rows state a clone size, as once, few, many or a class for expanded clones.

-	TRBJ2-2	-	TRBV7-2	CASSLVRNTGELFF	TGTGCCAGCAGCTTAGTGCGGAACACCGGGGAGCTGTTTTTT
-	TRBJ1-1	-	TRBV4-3	CASSQGHRENTEAFF	TGCGCCAGCAGCCAGGGACACCGAGAGAACACTGAAGCTTTCTTT
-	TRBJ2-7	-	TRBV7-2	CASSLRGNYEQYF	TGTGCCAGCAGCTTGAGGGGGAACTACGAGCAGTACTTC
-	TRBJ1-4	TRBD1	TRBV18	CASSPLRGRESQLFF	TGTGCCAGCTCACCACTCAGGGGGCGCGAGTCGCAACTGTTTTTT
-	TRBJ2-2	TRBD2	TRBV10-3	CAISATPGLAGTGELFF	TGTGCCATCAGTGCGACCCCGGGACTAGCGGGGACCGGGGAGCTGTTTTTT
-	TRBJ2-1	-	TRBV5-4	CAVSTGTAAYNEQFF	TGTGCCGTATCTACCGGGACTGCTGCCTACAATGAGCAGTTCTTC
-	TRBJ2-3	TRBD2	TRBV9	CASSVGASGALTDTQYF	TGTGCCAGCAGCGTAGGGGCTAGCGGGGCCCTCACAGATACGCAGTATTTT
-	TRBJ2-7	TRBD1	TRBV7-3	CASSLGGQGSYEQYF	TGTGCCAGCAGCTTAGGTGGACAGGGGTCCTACGAGCAGTACTTC
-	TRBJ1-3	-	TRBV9	CASSFTVSSGNTIYF	TGTGCCAGCAGTTTTACAGTGAGCTCTGGAAACACCATATATTTT
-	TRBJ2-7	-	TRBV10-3	CAISESESVLYEQYF	TGTGCCATCAGTGAGTCTGAATCGGTCCTCTACGAGCAGTACTTC
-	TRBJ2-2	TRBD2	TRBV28	CASTVRLAGGPGELFF	TGTGCCAGCACCGTGAGGCTAGCGGGAGGGCCCGGGGAGCTGTTTTTT
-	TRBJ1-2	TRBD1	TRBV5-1	CASSLVPPGQGIGGYTF	TGCGCCAGCAGCTTGGTCCCGCCTGGACAGGGGATTGGTGGCTACACCTTC
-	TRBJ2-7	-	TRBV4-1	CASSRSGDPSYEQYF	TGCGCCAGCAGCCGATCAGGGGACCCCTCCTACGAGCAGTACTTC
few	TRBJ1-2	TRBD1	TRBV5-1	CASSPVQGDYGYTF	TGCGCCAGCAGCCCTGTACAGGGGGACTATGGCTACACCTTC
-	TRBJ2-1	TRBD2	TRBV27	CASSRPGLAGEQFF	TGTGCCAGCAGCCGCCCGGGACTAGCAGGTGAGCAGTTCTTC
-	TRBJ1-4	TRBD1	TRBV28	CASSSTGDPNEKLFF	TGTGCCAGCAGTTCTACAGGGGATCCTAATGAAAAACTGTTTTTT
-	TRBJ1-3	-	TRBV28	CASSLWGGGGNTIYF	TGTGCCAGCAGTTTATGGGGAGGGGGAGGAAACACCATATATTTT
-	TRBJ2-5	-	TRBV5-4	CASSLVAGRETQYF	TGTGCCAGCAGCTTGGTGGCAGGTCGGGAGACCCAGTACTTC
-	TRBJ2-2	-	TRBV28	CASRFRTGELFF	TGTGCCAGCAGGTTCCGTACCGGGGAGCTGTTTTTT
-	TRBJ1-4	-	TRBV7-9	CASAVTGGSEKLFF	TGTGCCAGCGCTGTGACGGGGGGGAGTGAAAAACTGTTTTTT
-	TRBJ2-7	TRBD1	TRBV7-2	CASSSGTGSSYEQYF	TGTGCCAGCAGCTCCGGGACAGGGAGCTCCTACGAGCAGTACTTC
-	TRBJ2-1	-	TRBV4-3	CASSQGGGGNEQFF	TGCGCCAGCAGCCAAGGGGGTGGGGGGAATGAGCAGTTCTTC
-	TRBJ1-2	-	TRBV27	CASSSRTASYGYTF	TGTGCCAGCAGTTCGCGTACAGCCAGCTATGGCTACACCTTC
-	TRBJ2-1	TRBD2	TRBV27	CASSTSGLEQFF	TGTGCCAGCAGTACTAGCGGCCTAGAGCAGTTCTTC
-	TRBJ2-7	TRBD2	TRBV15	CATSRAGGSYEQYF	TGTGCCACCAGCAGGGCGGGGGGGTCCTACGAGCAGTACTTC